This T cell receptor beta chain is from a study of T cell repertoires in cytomegalovirus infection (dated by TCRdb to about 2019). As for the study more broadly: Donor HLA type was relevant to the analysis, as public TCR beta signatures indicated carriage of CMV infection together with the matching HLA type. Results and caveats for the whole study, not just this receptor: Cumulative frequency of public TCR beta family members discriminated carriers of CMV infection plus the relevant HLA type in this cohort and an independent 352-donor cohort. The ex vivo response was dominated by HLA-C-restricted CMV-specific TCR beta clonotypes, which also provided the single most frequent clonotype in two of eight donors.

The cysteine opens and the phenylalanine closes a CDR3 of 15 amino acids. The DNA shown is the 45-base CDR3, in frame from base 1. From the germline V gene, CDR1 is SGHNT and CDR2 is YENEEA. V is cut by 1 base and J by 8 bases, and the space between the germline ends is 14 bases. The data were produced on an Illumina HiSeq 1500. TCRdb handled the public reads itself, with Q25 trimming in fastp and clone calling in MiXCR, and kept productive beta chains. Rows with a matching CDR3 protein are joined into one entry that keeps the most common DNA and genes. Within this sample are 250,000 to 300,000 distinct CDR3 sequences, with approximately 9% of them counted one time only. The top ten clonotypes cover more than 13% of the sample. Points on this clonotype: This receptor's antigen is unknown. One base away there is no much larger clone; base qualities are not given.

Recombination connected TRBV11-3 to TRBJ2-2, with an unclear D gene assignment. Sequenced: PBMCs. The origin of this receptor is a human donor in good health (CMV status not recorded). Some clones in this sample may be carry-over from other donors' samples. The nucleotide sequence is given as TGTGCCAGCAGCTTAGTTGGACGTGGTCGGGGGGAGCTGTTTTTT. This is translated as CASSLVGRGRGELFF.